Listed below are T cell receptor beta chains from one sample, sequenced in a study of T cells in localized non-small cell lung cancer. Sequenced by immunoSEQ multiplex PCR; TCRdb stores in-frame clones only, minus some. The sample records roughly 38,000 clones, around 86% being singletons. The sample was peripheral blood, taken before any cancer treatment. These receptors all stem from a woman between 18 and 49 years old with stage III lung adenocarcinoma. Each CDR3 is given with its conserved first and last residue. The D gene is left open where the match is weak. The size entry is marked missing in some rows and otherwise reads once, few, many or a size class.

j_gene: TRBJ1-4; d_gene: NA; v_gene: TRBV14; abundance: NA; CDR3aa: CASSPRGVGVTNEKLFF; CDR3nt: TGTGCCAGCAGCCCCCGGGGCGTCGGAGTAACTAATGAAAAACTGTTTTTT
j_gene: TRBJ1-5; d_gene: NA; v_gene: TRBV11-2; abundance: NA; CDR3aa: CASSPRAGRGNQPQHF; CDR3nt: TGTGCCAGCAGCCCCCGGGCAGGAAGGGGCAATCAGCCCCAGCATTTT
j_gene: TRBJ1-1; d_gene: NA; v_gene: TRBV11-2; abundance: NA; CDR3aa: CASSLDRWVATEAFF; CDR3nt: TGTGCCAGCAGCTTAGATCGATGGGTGGCCACTGAAGCTTTCTTT
j_gene: TRBJ1-2; d_gene: NA; v_gene: TRBV14; abundance: NA; CDR3aa: CASSQYRADGYTF; CDR3nt: TGTGCCAGCAGCCAGTACAGGGCTGATGGCTACACCTTC
j_gene: TRBJ1-6; d_gene: TRBD1; v_gene: TRBV4-2; abundance: NA; CDR3aa: CASTPGGTETSTLHF; CDR3nt: TGTGCCAGCACCCCTGGGGGGACAGAGACTTCCACCCTCCACTTT
j_gene: TRBJ2-4; d_gene: NA; v_gene: TRBV28; abundance: NA; CDR3aa: CASSLAGDLAKNIQYF; CDR3nt: TGTGCCAGCAGTTTGGCAGGGGACCTAGCCAAAAACATTCAGTACTTC
j_gene: TRBJ2-3; d_gene: NA; v_gene: TRBV5-4; abundance: NA; CDR3aa: CASSLVGVDTQYF; CDR3nt: TGTGCCAGCAGCTTGGTGGGCGTGGATACGCAGTATTTT
j_gene: TRBJ1-2; d_gene: NA; v_gene: TRBV6-5; abundance: NA; CDR3aa: CASSKNRDNYGYTF; CDR3nt: TGTGCCAGCAGTAAAAACCGGGACAACTATGGCTACACCTTC
j_gene: TRBJ2-5; d_gene: TRBD1; v_gene: TRBV27; abundance: NA; CDR3aa: CASSSRDRGRTQYF; CDR3nt: TGTGCCAGCAGTTCCAGGGACAGGGGACGGACCCAGTACTTC
j_gene: TRBJ2-2; d_gene: TRBD2; v_gene: TRBV7-7; abundance: NA; CDR3aa: CASSPIGGAGELFF; CDR3nt: TGTGCTAGCAGCCCCATCGGGGGGGCCGGGGAGCTGTTTTTT
j_gene: TRBJ1-3; d_gene: NA; v_gene: TRBV19; abundance: few; CDR3aa: CASSRTGFGISGNTIYF; CDR3nt: TGTGCCAGTAGCCGAACAGGGTTTGGGATCTCTGGAAACACCATATATTTT
j_gene: TRBJ1-4; d_gene: TRBD1; v_gene: TRBV2; abundance: NA; CDR3aa: CATSQGALGEKLFF; CDR3nt: TGTGCCACCTCACAGGGGGCCCTGGGAGAAAAACTGTTTTTT
j_gene: TRBJ2-1; d_gene: TRBD2; v_gene: TRBV5-1; abundance: NA; CDR3aa: CASSLPATSPSGGANEQFF; CDR3nt: TGCGCCAGCAGCTTACCCGCAACCTCACCTAGCGGGGGGGCGAATGAGCAGTTCTTC
j_gene: TRBJ1-1; d_gene: TRBD1; v_gene: TRBV7-9; abundance: few; CDR3aa: CASSPGQGTEAFF; CDR3nt: TGTGCCAGCAGCCCCGGACAGGGGACTGAAGCTTTCTTT
j_gene: TRBJ1-5; d_gene: NA; v_gene: TRBV2; abundance: NA; CDR3aa: CASRGGLSGNQPQHF; CDR3nt: TGTGCCAGCAGAGGGGGGCTTAGTGGCAATCAGCCCCAGCATTTT
j_gene: TRBJ1-4; d_gene: NA; v_gene: TRBV2; abundance: NA; CDR3aa: CASSGLPNEKLFF; CDR3nt: TGTGCCAGCAGTGGACTGCCTAATGAAAAACTGTTTTTT
j_gene: TRBJ1-2; d_gene: NA; v_gene: TRBV6-5; abundance: NA; CDR3aa: CASSLGALRYGYTF; CDR3nt: TGTGCCAGCAGTTTGGGCGCTCTTCGATATGGCTACACCTTC
j_gene: TRBJ1-5; d_gene: NA; v_gene: TRBV11-2; abundance: few; CDR3aa: CASSLGGGQPQHF; CDR3nt: TGTGCCAGCAGCTTAGGCGGGGGTCAGCCCCAGCATTTT
j_gene: TRBJ2-1; d_gene: TRBD2; v_gene: TRBV6-4; abundance: NA; CDR3aa: CASSERGLAYNEQFF; CDR3nt: TGTGCCAGCAGTGAGCGGGGGTTGGCCTACAATGAGCAGTTCTTC
j_gene: TRBJ2-5; d_gene: NA; v_gene: TRBV5-1; abundance: NA; CDR3aa: CASSLDEETQYF; CDR3nt: TGCGCCAGCAGCTTGGACGAGGAGACCCAGTACTTC
j_gene: TRBJ2-1; d_gene: TRBD2; v_gene: TRBV7-7; abundance: few; CDR3aa: CASSPNLAGAGNEQFF; CDR3nt: TGTGCTAGCAGCCCGAACCTAGCGGGGGCCGGTAATGAGCAGTTCTTC
j_gene: TRBJ2-2; d_gene: NA; v_gene: TRBV7-2; abundance: NA; CDR3aa: CASSLVAAGLATGELFF; CDR3nt: TGTGCCAGCAGCTTAGTGGCGGCAGGCCTGGCCACCGGGGAGCTGTTTTTT
j_gene: TRBJ1-3; d_gene: NA; v_gene: TRBV27; abundance: NA; CDR3aa: CASSKIQGTGNTIYF; CDR3nt: TGTGCCAGCAGCAAAATACAAGGGACCGGAAACACCATATATTTT
j_gene: TRBJ1-3; d_gene: NA; v_gene: TRBV11-2; abundance: NA; CDR3aa: CASSLSSGNTIYF; CDR3nt: TGTGCCAGCAGCCTCTCCTCTGGAAACACCATATATTTT
j_gene: TRBJ2-3; d_gene: TRBD2; v_gene: TRBV4-2; abundance: NA; CDR3aa: CASSPGLAEDTQYF; CDR3nt: TGTGCCAGCAGCCCGGGACTAGCGGAAGATACGCAGTATTTT
j_gene: TRBJ2-2; d_gene: TRBD2; v_gene: TRBV7-2; abundance: NA; CDR3aa: CASSQQILAGAHRELFF; CDR3nt: TGTGCCAGCAGCCAACAAATCCTAGCGGGGGCCCACCGGGAGCTGTTTTTT
j_gene: TRBJ1-2; d_gene: NA; v_gene: TRBV7-6; abundance: NA; CDR3aa: CASSLAQRYSNYGYTF; CDR3nt: TGTGCCAGCAGCTTAGCGCAGCGATATTCTAACTATGGCTACACCTTC
j_gene: TRBJ2-3; d_gene: TRBD1; v_gene: TRBV6-1; abundance: few; CDR3aa: CASSDTPGTGADTQYF; CDR3nt: TGTGCCAGCAGTGATACGCCCGGGACAGGGGCAGATACGCAGTATTTT
j_gene: TRBJ2-1; d_gene: TRBD2; v_gene: TRBV4-2; abundance: NA; CDR3aa: CASSQVRLADYNEQFF; CDR3nt: TGTGCCAGCAGCCAAGTACGGCTAGCGGACTACAATGAGCAGTTCTTC
j_gene: TRBJ2-7; d_gene: NA; v_gene: TRBV5-6; abundance: NA; CDR3aa: CASSTQGAPYEQYF; CDR3nt: TGTGCCAGCAGCACGCAGGGCGCCCCCTACGAGCAGTACTTT
j_gene: TRBJ2-1; d_gene: NA; v_gene: TRBV5-1; abundance: NA; CDR3aa: CASSPGIAYNEQFF; CDR3nt: TGCGCCAGCAGCCCGGGGATCGCCTACAATGAGCAGTTCTTC